This TCR beta chain was captured by sequencing in a study of shared clonotypes between healthy human individuals (TCRdb year 2020). For the study in its entirety: The cohort included a few men and two women between 18 and 49 years of age. For each donor, CD4 naive and CD4 memory were each given three plates, CD8 naive was given two plates, and CD8 memory was given one plate. To estimate repertoire size and how much clonotypes are shared between individuals, the study performed deep sequencing of blood TCR repertoires from about five healthy adults. Different laboratories and diverse techniques were used to prepare libraries and sequence TCR repertoires, to increase sequencing depth and limit assay-specific biases. Per donor, leukapheresis produced somewhere between about 0.94 and 9.5 billion PBMCs. The investigation overall reported the following: Incomplete sequencing was indicated by rarefaction of sorted-subset datasets, despite the large sequencing depth. Based on pairwise subsampling, the degree of clonotype sharing among donors was expected to be affected by sequencing depth. When a handful of donors were compared, the shared fraction of clonotypes was around 5% for naive CD4, roughly 3.3% for naive CD8, more than 2% for memory CD4, and around 0.37% for memory CD8. Only blood was sampled, and tissue TCR repertoires likely differ from those in blood. Because the study included a small number of donors, the genetic and exposure-history diversity represented was limited. Compared with non-shared clonotypes, clonotypes shared by all four sorted-subset donors had higher generation probabilities. Estimated clonotype richness was generally larger for naive than for memory subsets.

CD8 naive samples were obtained by positive selection for CCR7 among CD45RO-negative cells, yielding a CD45RA+CCR7+ population from which TemRA cells were excluded. The donors were healthy, HIV-negative adults who had no recently reported acute infections or vaccinations. Only Caucasian adults living in Nashville, Tennessee, USA were represented among the donors. After blood collection by leukapheresis, PBMCs were isolated using Ficoll-Histopaque density gradient centrifugation and then cryopreserved in the vapor phase of liquid nitrogen. Analytical flow cytometry was used to check the purity and quantity of each magnetically sorted T cell population. Genomic DNA was isolated from each sorted fraction and quantified by UV absorbance on a Nanodrop 2000c. To note about this clone: The specificity of this receptor is unknown. No much larger clone exists at a distance of one base, and base qualities are not known.

Using the deep immunoSEQ assay, multiplex PCR amplified TCR CDR3 regions from genomic DNA. Extracted genomic DNA from each cell subset was spread evenly across all wells of several immunoSEQ 96-well plates, with each plate serving as a replicate. Each replicate PCR for sorted subsets received roughly 0.2 ug genomic DNA, equal to 28,000 or so T cell genomes. Purified libraries were quantified with a Qubit 3.0 fluorometer, sized on a Bioanalyzer 2100, and re-quantified with the KAPA Library Quantification kit. Every immunoSEQ 96-well plate was sequenced on a separate single-read 150-cycle Illumina NextSeq 550 flow cell. Turning to the authors' computational methods: Because the immunoSEQ output included only junctional sequences and no quality scores, the filtering could not be the same as the filtering used for full-length reads. To assign V/J genes and CDR3, sequences were annotated against IMGT germline references using PyIR, a Python wrapper for IgBLAST v1.9. Reads were removed for weak V/J assignments (E-value above 1e-6), missing CDR3, stop codons, out-of-frame junctions, or ambiguous translated residues. V3J clonotypes were defined as sequences sharing an identical inferred V gene, J gene, and CDR3 amino acid sequence. The percentage overlap between two repertoires was calculated by dividing the number of shared unique clonotypes by the size of the smaller repertoire. Richness of each repertoire was evaluated using RTK rarefaction, the Chao1 estimator, and Recon v2.1 estimates of unobserved clonotypes. Generation probabilities for all TCRbeta clonotypes obtained by the gDNA method from several donors were computed using OLGA. TCRdb stores this immuneACCESS table with in-frame sequences only. Part of the clones is absent; in the studies checked, under half of the shortfall reflects unresolved V genes, and no reason is known for the rest. Clone size and V and J calls were adopted from that table, with D and trimming inferred from the DNA. This sample gives around 2,000,000 clones in total; about 95% of them show up just once. Together, the top ten hold roughly 1% of the sample.

The CDR3 holds 17 amino acids from the cysteine to the phenylalanine. Of all the DNA, just the CDR3 is kept, 51 bases in frame from base 1. V is shortened by 2 bases, J by 0 bases, and the region joining them spans 13 bases. The germline V gene yields SGHAT for CDR1 and FQNNGV for CDR2. The V and J genes are TRBV11-2 and TRBJ2-2, with the D gene call left open. The receptor's source is a man between 18 and 29 years old in good health. The sample taken for sequencing was naive CD8+ T cells sorted from blood. The cell subset or site label, as the study defines it: CD45RA+CCR7+. Here is the DNA: TGTGCCAGCAGCTTAACCCAGTCGTGGGCGAACACCGGGGAGCTGTTTTTT. Its amino acids are CASSLTQSWANTGELFF.